Listed below are T cell receptor beta chains from one sample, sequenced in a study of Graves' ophthalmopathy and Graves' hyperthyroidism. TCRdb used MiXCR to reprocess the multiplex PCR reads, holding one entry per CDR3 protein. The sample has around 1,200,000 distinct CDR3 sequences, 35% to 40% seen once. Sample: peripheral blood or thyroid tissue (not recorded which). The receptors shown here come from an adult man with Graves' hyperthyroidism. The CDR3 runs from the conserved cysteine through the conserved F or W. D genes are given only for firm matches. Only some rows state a clone size, as once, few, many or a class for expanded clones.

CDR3	DNA	J	V	size	D
CASSVALSARRQYF	TGTGCCAGCAGCGTAGCTCTCTCAGCCCGGCGACAGTACTTC	TRBJ2-7	TRBV9	many	.
CASRVGTGGYEQYF	TGCGCCAGCAGGGTGGGGACAGGGGGTTACGAGCAGTACTTC	TRBJ2-7	TRBV10-2	.	TRBD1
CASSELGVYGYTF	TGCGCCAGCAGTGAGTTAGGGGTCTATGGCTACACCTTC	TRBJ1-2	TRBV10-2	.	.
CASSLGRGPQPQHF	TGTGCCAGCAGTTTAGGGAGGGGCCCTCAGCCCCAGCATTTT	TRBJ1-5	TRBV12-3/TRBV12-4	.	.
CASRPTGSVSPLHF	TGCGCCAGCAGGCCGACAGGGTCGGTCTCACCCCTCCACTTT	TRBJ1-6	TRBV5-1	many	TRBD1
CASSVESQNTEAFF	TGCGCCAGCAGCGTAGAGTCTCAGAACACTGAAGCTTTCTTT	TRBJ1-1	TRBV5-1	many	.
CASSLWEGGSYEQYF	TGTGCCAGCAGCTTATGGGAGGGGGGCAGCTACGAGCAGTACTTC	TRBJ2-7	TRBV7-6	many	.
CATSSPGQGYEQYF	TGTGCCACCAGCAGCCCGGGGCAGGGCTACGAGCAGTACTTC	TRBJ2-7	TRBV15	.	.
CASSLFRDYTF	TGTGCCAGCAGTTTATTTCGGGACTACACCTTC	TRBJ1-2	TRBV28	.	.
CSSPRTADGYTF	TGCAGCTCCCCCCGGACAGCTGATGGCTACACCTTC	TRBJ1-2	TRBV29-1	.	.
CASRDPLRTGELFF	TGTGCCAGCCGAGACCCGTTACGGACCGGGGAGCTGTTTTTT	TRBJ2-2	TRBV10-3	.	.
CASSPLDRALSGANVLTF	TGTGCCAGTAGCCCCCTCGACAGGGCTTTGTCTGGGGCCAACGTCCTGACTTTC	TRBJ2-6	TRBV19	many	TRBD1
CATSTGTGGTEAFF	TGTGCCACCAGCACAGGGACAGGAGGAACTGAAGCTTTCTTT	TRBJ1-1	TRBV15	.	TRBD1
CASSEGTAGSYGYTF	TGTGCCAGCAGTGAAGGGACGGCGGGTTCCTATGGCTACACCTTC	TRBJ1-2	TRBV6-1	many	.
CASSRDGNSNYGYTF	TGTGCCAGCAGTCGGGACGGCAACTCGAACTATGGCTACACCTTC	TRBJ1-2	TRBV6-5	many	.
CASSQDRTFLSTYEQYF	TGCGCCAGCAGCCAAGATAGGACATTTTTGTCAACCTACGAGCAGTACTTC	TRBJ2-7	TRBV7-8	few	.
CASSELRTGKAYGYTF	TGTGCCAGCAGTGAGCTTAGGACAGGCAAGGCCTATGGCTACACCTTC	TRBJ1-2	TRBV25-1	.	TRBD1
CASSARDYNYEQYF	TGTGCCAGCAGCGCGCGGGACTATAACTACGAGCAGTACTTC	TRBJ2-7	TRBV7-9	.	TRBD2
CATSARQGEETQYF	TGTGCCACCAGCGCCAGACAGGGCGAAGAGACCCAGTACTTC	TRBJ2-5	TRBV15	once	TRBD1
CATSRVSAGEQYF	TGTGCCACCAGCAGAGTGTCGGCGGGCGAGCAGTACTTC	TRBJ2-7	TRBV15	many	.
CASSFDSLNSPLHF	TGTGCCAGCAGCTTTGACAGTCTAAATTCACCCCTCCACTTT	TRBJ1-6	TRBV7-9	many	.
CAIRSSGDSYEQYF	TGTGCCATCAGGTCCTCAGGGGATTCCTACGAGCAGTACTTC	TRBJ2-7	TRBV10-3	.	.
CASSLLNRKIYGYTF	TGTGCCAGCAGCTTGTTGAACAGAAAAATCTATGGCTACACCTTC	TRBJ1-2	TRBV5-6	few	.
CASSPGGFQGLNHEQYF	TGTGCCAGCAGTCCGGGCGGTTTCCAGGGGTTGAACCACGAGCAGTACTTC	TRBJ2-7	TRBV7-9	.	.
CSARDYTDTQYF	TGCAGCGCTAGGGACTACACAGATACGCAGTATTTT	TRBJ2-3	TRBV29-1	.	TRBD2
CASIKDDMNTEAFF	TGCGCCAGCATAAAGGACGACATGAACACTGAAGCTTTCTTT	TRBJ1-1	TRBV5-1	few	.
CAVTGRRIYEQYF	TGTGCCGTGACAGGACGGAGAATCTACGAGCAGTACTTC	TRBJ2-7	TRBV10-3	.	.
CASSGQISGNTIYF	TGTGCCAGCAGCGGACAGATCTCTGGAAACACCATATATTTT	TRBJ1-3	TRBV12-3/TRBV12-4	few	.
CAWSTDGLEKLFF	TGTGCCTGGAGCACCGACGGCTTGGAAAAACTGTTTTTT	TRBJ1-4	TRBV30	.	.
CASSFDKGVHEQYF	TGCGCCAGCAGTTTCGACAAGGGGGTTCACGAGCAGTACTTC	TRBJ2-7	TRBV5-1	many	.
CASSYPSGSMTQYF	TGTGCCAGCAGTTATCCTAGCGGGTCAATGACCCAGTACTTC	TRBJ2-5	TRBV5-4	.	TRBD2
CASSIDGDNVLTF	TGTGCCAGTAGTATAGATGGGGACAACGTCCTGACTTTC	TRBJ2-6	TRBV19	.	.
CSARRELRETQYF	TGCAGTGCTAGGCGGGAGCTGCGAGAGACCCAGTACTTC	TRBJ2-5	TRBV20-1	many	TRBD2
CSAREYGSSYEQYF	TGCAGTGCTAGAGAATACGGGAGCTCCTACGAGCAGTACTTC	TRBJ2-7	TRBV20-1	.	.
CAISAWGSGETQYF	TGTGCCATCAGTGCCTGGGGGTCAGGGGAGACCCAGTACTTC	TRBJ2-5	TRBV10-3	.	.
CASSQYLFETKDTHYGYTF	TGCGCCAGCAGCCAATACTTATTTGAGACGAAGGACACTCACTATGGCTACACCTTC	TRBJ1-2	TRBV10-2	.	.
CASSFPHLQGLETQYF	TGTGCCAGCAGCTTTCCACATTTACAGGGATTGGAGACCCAGTACTTC	TRBJ2-5	TRBV5-8	many	.